The rows below give T cell receptor beta chains drawn from one sample of a study of blood T cell repertoires in COVID-19. TCRdb's table, derived via immunoSEQ multiplex PCR, lists solely in-frame clones and lacks some. The table lists approximately 56,000 clones, over 85% of them singletons. Sequences were obtained from peripheral blood. All receptors derive from a man at least 80 years old with active or convalescent COVID-19. Both conserved end residues are part of each CDR3. D genes are given only for firm matches. Only some rows state a clone size, as once, few, many or a class for expanded clones.

J | length | size | V | D | DNA | CDR3
TRBJ2-1 | 11 | - | TRBV15 | - | TGTGCCACCAGCACCCGGGACTTGAAGCTCTTC | CATSTRDLKLF
TRBJ2-7 | 13 | - | TRBV7-9 | - | TGTGCCAGCTCCCAGGGACCCTTACAGGGGCAGTACTTC | CASSQGPLQGQYF
TRBJ1-6 | 16 | - | TRBV7-2 | TRBD1 | TGTGCCAGCAGCAACCGGGACAGTTCCTATAATTCACCCCTCCACTTT | CASSNRDSSYNSPLHF
TRBJ1-3 | 14 | - | TRBV5-1 | - | TGCGCCAGCAGCTTGGACACCTCTGGAAACACCATATATTTT | CASSLDTSGNTIYF
TRBJ2-7 | 14 | - | TRBV7-9 | TRBD1 | TGTGCCAGCAGCCCCGGGACAGTGAGCTACGAGCAGTACTTC | CASSPGTVSYEQYF
TRBJ2-5 | 15 | - | TRBV7-2 | TRBD1 | TGTGCCAGCAGCTCGGACAGGGGGTTCACAGAGACCCAGTACTTC | CASSSDRGFTETQYF
TRBJ1-2 | 14 | - | TRBV15 | TRBD1 | TGTGCCACCAGCAGGTCGGAGGGGGCACATGGCTACACCTTC | CATSRSEGAHGYTF
TRBJ1-2 | 14 | - | TRBV6-5 | TRBD1 | TGTGCCAGCAGTAATGTGGACAGGAGCTATGGCTACACCTTC | CASSNVDRSYGYTF
TRBJ2-7 | 15 | - | TRBV6-5 | TRBD1 | TGTGCCAGCAGGAGGGACAGGGGTCCCTCCTACGAGCAGTACTTC | CASRRDRGPSYEQYF
TRBJ1-4 | 19 | - | TRBV28 | TRBD1 | TGTGCCAGCAGTTTTCACCCCCCCTCGGTCAGGGGGCCTAATGAAAAACTGTTTTTT | CASSFHPPSVRGPNEKLFF
TRBJ2-5 | 12 | - | TRBV10-3 | - | TGTGCCATCAGTGCGAGACAAGAGACCCAGTACTTC | CAISARQETQYF
TRBJ2-7 | 13 | - | TRBV28 | TRBD1 | TGTGCCGTTGGAGGGCAGGGGGCTGGGGAGCAGTACTTC | CAVGGQGAGEQYF
TRBJ2-7 | 12 | - | TRBV2 | - | TGTGCCAGCACCACTCATACCTACGAGCAGTACTTC | CASTTHTYEQYF
TRBJ2-5 | 14 | - | TRBV6-5 | - | TGTGCCAGCAGGGTGGTGGAGGGTAGAGAGACCCAGTACTTC | CASRVVEGRETQYF
TRBJ1-2 | 17 | few | TRBV7-9 | TRBD1 | TGTGCCAGCAGCTTAGGGCACGTCGGACAGGCTAACTATGGCTACACCTTC | CASSLGHVGQANYGYTF
TRBJ1-1 | 15 | - | TRBV18 | - | TGTGCCAGCTCACCATTCGGGACTGAGAACACTGAAGCTTTCTTT | CASSPFGTENTEAFF
TRBJ2-5 | 14 | - | TRBV19 | - | TGTGCCAGTAGTATTGGGGGGGCCTTCGAGACCCAGTACTTC | CASSIGGAFETQYF
TRBJ1-5 | 13 | - | TRBV10-3 | - | TGTGCCATCAGTCCCCAGAGCAATCAGCCCCAGCATTTT | CAISPQSNQPQHF
TRBJ2-5 | 14 | - | TRBV6-5 | TRBD2 | TGTGCCAGCAGCTTGAAGGGACTAGCGGAGACCCAGTACTTC | CASSLKGLAETQYF
TRBJ1-2 | 13 | - | TRBV27 | TRBD1 | TGTGCCAGCAGTAGGACAGGGGAAGGGGGCTACACCTTC | CASSRTGEGGYTF
TRBJ2-3 | 18 | few | TRBV9 | TRBD1 | TGTGCCAGCAGCGGACCGGGACAGGGGTATCGTAGCACAGATACGCAGTATTTT | CASSGPGQGYRSTDTQYF
TRBJ2-5 | 15 | - | TRBV7-8 | TRBD2 | TGTGCCAGCAGCTTAACTAGCGGGAGAGCGGAGACCCAGTACTTC | CASSLTSGRAETQYF
TRBJ1-2 | 13 | few | TRBV29-1 | - | TGCAGCGTTCTTCCGGGGACTGGGAATGGCTACACCTTC | CSVLPGTGNGYTF
TRBJ2-3 | 16 | - | TRBV5-1 | - | TGCGCCAGCAGCTTGGGGTTGGCGGGGGCAGTGGATACGCAGTATTTT | CASSLGLAGAVDTQYF
TRBJ1-5 | 17 | - | TRBV5-6 | TRBD1 | TGTGCCAGCAGCTTGGGTCATCGGCAGGGGGTAATTCAGCCCCAGCATTTT | CASSLGHRQGVIQPQHF
TRBJ1-5 | 15 | - | TRBV3-1/TRBV3-2 | TRBD1 | TGTGCCAGCAGCCAGGGACAGGCCGAAAATCAGCCCCAGCATTTT | CASSQGQAENQPQHF
TRBJ2-3 | 16 | - | TRBV3-1/TRBV3-2 | - | TGTGCCAGCAGCCAAGATACAGCGGGCGGCACAGATACGCAGTATTTT | CASSQDTAGGTDTQYF
TRBJ1-5 | 11 | - | TRBV6-5 | - | TGTGCCAGCAGTACTAATCAGCCCCAGCATTTT | CASSTNQPQHF
TRBJ2-1 | 14 | - | TRBV6-4 | - | TGTGCCAGCAGTGACACCTTTGCGTCCGGTGAGCAGTTCTTC | CASSDTFASGEQFF
TRBJ1-4 | 14 | - | TRBV6-5 | TRBD1 | TGTGCCAGCGGACAGGTGGCAACTAATGAAAAACTGTTTTTT | CASGQVATNEKLFF
TRBJ2-7 | 11 | - | TRBV27 | - | TGTGCCAGCAGTTACGACACCGAGCAGTACTTC | CASSYDTEQYF